Sequencing of this T cell receptor (beta chain) was carried out in a study of control samples from healthy donors and cancer patients. The CDR3 has 16 residues. Trimming shortened V by 4 bases and J by 1 base, and 13 bases separated the two germline ends. Looked up from germline, CDR1 is SGHNT and CDR2 is YENEEA. The protocol was immunoSEQ multiplex PCR, while the TCRdb copy is restricted to in-frame clones and leaves out a portion. The sample has about 69,000 clones; approximately 84% are singletons. V and J are TRBV11-3 and TRBJ2-2; D may be TRBD1 or TRBD2 (6 bases each). The sample consisted of PBMCs. This TCR derives from a woman in her forties or fifties with lung cancer. The CDR3 sequence: CASSSQGLRNTGELFF. Written as DNA, the CDR3 is TGTGCCAGCAGCTCACAGGGACTTCGGAACACCGGGGAGCTGTTTTTT.